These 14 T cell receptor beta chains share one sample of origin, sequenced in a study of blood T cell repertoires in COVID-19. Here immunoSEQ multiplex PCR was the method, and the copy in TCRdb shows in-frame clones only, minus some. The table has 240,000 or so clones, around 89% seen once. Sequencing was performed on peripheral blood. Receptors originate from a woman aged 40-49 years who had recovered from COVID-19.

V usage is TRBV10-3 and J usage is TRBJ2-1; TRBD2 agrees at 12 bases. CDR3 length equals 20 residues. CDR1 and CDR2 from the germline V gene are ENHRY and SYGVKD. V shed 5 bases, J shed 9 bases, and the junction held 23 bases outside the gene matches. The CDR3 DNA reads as TGTGCCATCAGTCCCGCCCGAGGGAGTGTGACTAGCGGGAGAGGGGGTGAGCAGTTCTTC. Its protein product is CAISPARGSVTSGRGGEQFF.

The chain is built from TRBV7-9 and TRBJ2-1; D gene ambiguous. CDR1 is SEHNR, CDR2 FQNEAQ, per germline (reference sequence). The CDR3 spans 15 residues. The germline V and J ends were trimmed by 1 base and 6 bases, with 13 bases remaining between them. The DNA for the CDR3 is TGTGCCAGCAGCTTAGTTGGCCTGGCCCCCAATGAGCAGTTCTTC. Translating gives CASSLVGLAPNEQFF.

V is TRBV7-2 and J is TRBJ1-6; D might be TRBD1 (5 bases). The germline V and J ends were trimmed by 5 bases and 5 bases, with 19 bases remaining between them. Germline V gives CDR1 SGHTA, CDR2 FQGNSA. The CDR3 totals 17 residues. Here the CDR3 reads CASSPGRGAGNNSPLHF. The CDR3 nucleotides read TGTGCCAGCAGCCCCGGGCGGGGCGCGGGTAATAATTCACCCCTCCACTTT.

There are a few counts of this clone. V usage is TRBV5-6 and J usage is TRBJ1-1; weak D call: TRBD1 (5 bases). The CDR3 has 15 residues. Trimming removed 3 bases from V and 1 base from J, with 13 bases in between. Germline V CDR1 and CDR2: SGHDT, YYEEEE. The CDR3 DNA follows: TGTGCCAGCAGCTGGCGGGGGACGGGGAACACTGAAGCTTTCTTT. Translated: CASSWRGTGNTEAFF.

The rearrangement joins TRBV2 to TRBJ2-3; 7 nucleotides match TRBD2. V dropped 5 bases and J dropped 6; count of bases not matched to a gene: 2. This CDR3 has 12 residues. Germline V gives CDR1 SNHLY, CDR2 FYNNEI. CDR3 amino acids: CASSWGGDTQYF. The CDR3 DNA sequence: TGTGCCAGCAGTTGGGGGGGGGATACGCAGTATTTT. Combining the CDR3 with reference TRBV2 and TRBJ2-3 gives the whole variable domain EPEVTQTPSHQVTQMGQEVILRCVPISNHLYFYWYRQILGQKVEFLVSFYNNEISEKSEIFDDQFSVERPDGSNFTLKIRSTKLEDSAMYFCASSWGGDTQYFGPGTRLTVL.

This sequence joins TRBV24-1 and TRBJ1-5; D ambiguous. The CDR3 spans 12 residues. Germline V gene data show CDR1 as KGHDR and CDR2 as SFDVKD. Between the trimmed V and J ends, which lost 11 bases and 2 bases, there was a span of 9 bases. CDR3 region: CANSAGNQPQHF. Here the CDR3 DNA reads TGTGCCAACTCGGCGGGCAATCAGCCCCAGCATTTT.

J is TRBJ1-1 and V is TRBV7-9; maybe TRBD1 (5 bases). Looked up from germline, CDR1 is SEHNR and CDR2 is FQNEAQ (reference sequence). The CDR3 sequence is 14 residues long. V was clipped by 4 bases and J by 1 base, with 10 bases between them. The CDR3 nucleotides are TGTGCCAGCAGCTCACCGGACACGAACACTGAAGCTTTCTTT. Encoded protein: CASSSPDTNTEAFF. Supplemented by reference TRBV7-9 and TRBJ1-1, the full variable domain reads DTGVSQNPRHKITKRGQNVTFRCDPISEHNRLYWYRQTLGQGPEFLTYFQNEAQLEKSRLLSDRFSAERPKGSFSTLEIQRTEQGDSAMYLCASSSPDTNTEAFFGQGTRLTVV.

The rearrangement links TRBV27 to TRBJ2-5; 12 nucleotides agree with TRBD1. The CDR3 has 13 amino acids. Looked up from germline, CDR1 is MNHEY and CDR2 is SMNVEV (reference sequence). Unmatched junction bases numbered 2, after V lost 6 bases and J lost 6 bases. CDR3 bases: TGTGCCAGCAGCCGGGACAGGGGGCAGACCCAGTACTTC. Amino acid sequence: CASSRDRGQTQYF.

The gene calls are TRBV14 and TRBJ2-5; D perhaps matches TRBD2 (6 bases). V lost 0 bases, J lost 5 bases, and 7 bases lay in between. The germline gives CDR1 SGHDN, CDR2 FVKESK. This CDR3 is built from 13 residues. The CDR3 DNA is TGTGCCAGCAGCCAAGATCGGGGGGAGACCCAGTACTTC. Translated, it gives CASSQDRGETQYF.

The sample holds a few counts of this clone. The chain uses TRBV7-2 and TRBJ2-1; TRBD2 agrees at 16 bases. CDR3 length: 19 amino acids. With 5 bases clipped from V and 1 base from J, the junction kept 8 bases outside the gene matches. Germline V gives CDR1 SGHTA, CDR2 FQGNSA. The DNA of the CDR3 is TGTGCCAGCAGCCTGAACCGGGGACTAGCGGGAGGGTCCTACAATGAGCAGTTCTTC. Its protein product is CASSLNRGLAGGSYNEQFF.

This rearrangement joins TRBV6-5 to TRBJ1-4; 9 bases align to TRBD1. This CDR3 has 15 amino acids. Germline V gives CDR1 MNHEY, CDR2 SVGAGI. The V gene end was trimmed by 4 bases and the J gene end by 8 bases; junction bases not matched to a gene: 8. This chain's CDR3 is CASSFRDRAGEKLFF. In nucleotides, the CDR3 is TGTGCCAGCAGTTTCCGGGACAGGGCAGGGGAAAAACTGTTTTTT.

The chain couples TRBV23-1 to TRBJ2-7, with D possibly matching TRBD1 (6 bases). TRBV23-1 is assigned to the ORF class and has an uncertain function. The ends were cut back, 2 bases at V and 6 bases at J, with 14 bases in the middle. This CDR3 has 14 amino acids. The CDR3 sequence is CASSQNLGGCEQYV. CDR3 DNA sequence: TGCGCCAGCAGTCAAAACTTAGGGGGTTGCGAGCAGTACGTC.

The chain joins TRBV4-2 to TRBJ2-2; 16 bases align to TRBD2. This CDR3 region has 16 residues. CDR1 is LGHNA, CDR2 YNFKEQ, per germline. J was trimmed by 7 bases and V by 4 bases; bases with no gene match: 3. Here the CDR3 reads CASSRGLAGGYGELFF. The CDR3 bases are TGTGCCAGCAGCCGGGGACTAGCGGGAGGGTACGGGGAGCTGTTTTTT.

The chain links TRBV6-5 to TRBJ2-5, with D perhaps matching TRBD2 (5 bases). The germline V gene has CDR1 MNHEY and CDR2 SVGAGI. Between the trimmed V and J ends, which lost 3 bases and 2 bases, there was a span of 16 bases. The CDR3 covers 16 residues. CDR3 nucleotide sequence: TGTGCCAGCAGTTATTCCGGGGTCTTCACGCAAGAGACCCAGTACTTC. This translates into CASSYSGVFTQETQYF.